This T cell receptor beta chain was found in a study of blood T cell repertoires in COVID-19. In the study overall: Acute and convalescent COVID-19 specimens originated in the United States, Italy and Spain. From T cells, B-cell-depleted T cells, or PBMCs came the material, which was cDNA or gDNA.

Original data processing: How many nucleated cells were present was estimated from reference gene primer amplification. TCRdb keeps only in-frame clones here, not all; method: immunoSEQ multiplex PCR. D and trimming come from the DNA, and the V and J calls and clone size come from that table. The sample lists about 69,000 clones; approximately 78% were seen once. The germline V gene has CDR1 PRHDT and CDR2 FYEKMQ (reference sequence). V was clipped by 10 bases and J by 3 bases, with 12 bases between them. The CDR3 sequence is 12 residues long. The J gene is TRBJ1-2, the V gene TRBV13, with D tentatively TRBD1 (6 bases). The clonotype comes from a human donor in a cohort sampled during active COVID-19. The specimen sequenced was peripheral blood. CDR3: CAIPRQDYGYTF. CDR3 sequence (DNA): TGTGCCATCCCTCGACAGGACTATGGCTACACCTTC.